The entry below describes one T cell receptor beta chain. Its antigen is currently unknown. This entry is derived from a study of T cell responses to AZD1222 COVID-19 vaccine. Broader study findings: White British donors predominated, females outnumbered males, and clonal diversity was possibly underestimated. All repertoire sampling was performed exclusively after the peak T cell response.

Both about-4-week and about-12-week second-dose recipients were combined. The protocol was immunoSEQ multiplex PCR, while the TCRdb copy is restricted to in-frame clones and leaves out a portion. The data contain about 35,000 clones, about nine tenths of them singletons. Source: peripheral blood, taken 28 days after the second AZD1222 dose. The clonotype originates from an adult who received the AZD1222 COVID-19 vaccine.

This CDR3 reads CASLYRGGSSTDTQYF. For the CDR3, the DNA is TGTGCCAGCCTCTACCGTGGCGGGAGCAGCACAGATACGCAGTATTTT. This rearrangement joins TRBV7-2 to TRBJ2-3; TRBD2 aligns across 7 bases. CDR3 length: 16 residues. After removal of 8 bases from V and 0 bases from J, the junction contained 11 bases not matched to a gene. The germline gives CDR1 SGHTA, CDR2 FQGNSA.